This T cell receptor (beta chain) comes out of a study of identical twins. Study-wide results and caveats: Abundant beta clonotypes from cord blood bore fewer insertions; memory repertoires lacked this pattern.

This clonotype was counted between two and nine times. As yet, its antigen is unknown. The CDR3 runs 17 residues. Germline trimming cut 2 bases from V and 0 bases from J; bases unmatched to any gene: 7. Germline-derived CDR1 and CDR2 are SGHVS and FQNEAQ. TCRdb re-called the 5' RACE reads through MiXCR, storing one row per CDR3 protein. This table holds more than 600,000 distinct CDR3 sequences, approximately 18% found once. In addition, the sample was reused for a study of T cells expressing NK-cell markers. That publication notes: Sequenced donors, eight in total, included seven who were HCMV-seropositive and one who was seronegative. No clear determination of HCMV specificity was made for expanded NKG2C+ T cell clones.

The chain recombines TRBV7-8 with TRBJ2-1; 7 bases agree with TRBD2. The source is a woman younger than 30 in good health. Sequenced: PBMCs. The CDR3 DNA follows: TGTGCCAGCAGCTTAAGGGGAGCGGGGAGCTCCTACAATGAGCAGTTCTTC. This sequence encodes CASSLRGAGSSYNEQFF.